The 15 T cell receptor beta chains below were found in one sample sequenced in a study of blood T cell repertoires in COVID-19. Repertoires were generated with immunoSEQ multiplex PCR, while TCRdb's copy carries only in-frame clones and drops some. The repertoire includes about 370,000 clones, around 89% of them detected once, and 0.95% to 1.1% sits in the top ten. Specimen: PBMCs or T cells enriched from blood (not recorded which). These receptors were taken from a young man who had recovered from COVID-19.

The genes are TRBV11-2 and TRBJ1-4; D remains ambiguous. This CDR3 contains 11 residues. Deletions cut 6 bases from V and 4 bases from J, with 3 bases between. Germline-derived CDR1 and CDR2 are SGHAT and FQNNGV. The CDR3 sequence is CASRSNEKLFF. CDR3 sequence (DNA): TGTGCCAGCAGGAGTAATGAAAAACTGTTTTTT.

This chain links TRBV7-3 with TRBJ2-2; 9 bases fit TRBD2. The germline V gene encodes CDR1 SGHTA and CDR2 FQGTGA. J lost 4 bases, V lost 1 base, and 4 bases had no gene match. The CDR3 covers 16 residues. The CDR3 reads CASSLIGTSITGELFF. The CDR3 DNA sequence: TGTGCCAGCAGCTTAATTGGGACTAGCATCACCGGGGAGCTGTTTTTT.

CDR3 in DNA: TGTGCCAGCAGAAGACTAGCGGATAACTACGAGCAGTACTTC. This codes for CASRRLADNYEQYF. V and J are TRBV2 and TRBJ2-7, with TRBD2 identical over 9 bases. Germline V gene data show CDR1 as SNHLY and CDR2 as FYNNEI. After removal of 6 bases from V and 3 bases from J, the junction contained 6 bases not matched to a gene. The CDR3 contains 14 residues.

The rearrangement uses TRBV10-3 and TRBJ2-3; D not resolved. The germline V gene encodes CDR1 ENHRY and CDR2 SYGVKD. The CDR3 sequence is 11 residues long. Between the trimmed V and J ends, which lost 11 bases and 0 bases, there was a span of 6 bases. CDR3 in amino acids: CAVQSTDTQYF. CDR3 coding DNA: TGTGCCGTTCAGAGCACAGATACGCAGTATTTT.

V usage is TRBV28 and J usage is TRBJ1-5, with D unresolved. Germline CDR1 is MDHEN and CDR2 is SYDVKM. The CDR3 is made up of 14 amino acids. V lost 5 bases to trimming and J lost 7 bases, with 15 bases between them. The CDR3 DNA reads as TGTGCCAGCAGTATTTACAACGCCGGGCAGCCCCAGCATTTT. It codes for CASSIYNAGQPQHF. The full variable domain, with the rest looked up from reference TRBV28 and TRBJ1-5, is DVKVTQSSRYLVKRTGEKVFLECVQDMDHENMFWYRQDPGLGLRLIYFSYDVKMKEKGDIPEGYSVSREKKERFSLILESASTNQTSMYLCASSIYNAGQPQHFGDGTRLSIL.

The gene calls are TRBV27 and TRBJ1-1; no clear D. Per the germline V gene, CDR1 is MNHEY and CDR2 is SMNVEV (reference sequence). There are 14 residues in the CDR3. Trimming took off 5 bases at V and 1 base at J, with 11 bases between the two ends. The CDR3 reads CASSVGQTNTEAFF. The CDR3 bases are TGTGCCAGCAGTGTTGGGCAGACGAACACTGAAGCTTTCTTT.

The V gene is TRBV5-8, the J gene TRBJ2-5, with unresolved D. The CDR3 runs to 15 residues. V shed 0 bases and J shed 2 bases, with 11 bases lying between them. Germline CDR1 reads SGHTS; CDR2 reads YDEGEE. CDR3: CASSLGLTIQETQYF. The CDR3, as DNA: TGTGCCAGCAGCTTGGGCCTAACTATACAAGAGACCCAGTACTTC. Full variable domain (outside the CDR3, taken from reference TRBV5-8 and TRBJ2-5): EAGVTQSPTHLIKTRGQQATLRCSPISGHTSVYWYQQALGLGLQFLLWYDEGEERNRGNFPPRFSGRQFPNYSSELNVNALELEDSALYLCASSLGLTIQETQYFGPGTRLLVL.

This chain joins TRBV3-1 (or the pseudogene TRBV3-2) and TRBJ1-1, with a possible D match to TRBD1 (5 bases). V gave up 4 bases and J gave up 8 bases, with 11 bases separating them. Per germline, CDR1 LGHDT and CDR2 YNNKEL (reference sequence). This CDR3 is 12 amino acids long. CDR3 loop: CASSPPGHEAFF. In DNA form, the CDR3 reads TGTGCCAGCAGCCCCCCCGGACACGAAGCTTTCTTT.

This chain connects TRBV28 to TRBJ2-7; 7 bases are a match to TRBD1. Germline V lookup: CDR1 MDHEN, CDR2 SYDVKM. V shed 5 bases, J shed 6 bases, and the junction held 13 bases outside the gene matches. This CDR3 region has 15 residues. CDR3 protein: CASSLGGAGPREQYF. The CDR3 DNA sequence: TGTGCCAGCAGTCTAGGGGGCGCCGGTCCGCGCGAGCAGTACTTC.

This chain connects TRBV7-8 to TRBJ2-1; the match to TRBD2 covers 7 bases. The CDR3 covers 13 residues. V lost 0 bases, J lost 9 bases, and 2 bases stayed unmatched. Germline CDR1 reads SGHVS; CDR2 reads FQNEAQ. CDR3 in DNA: TGTGCCAGCAGCTTAGCGGGGAGGGGTGAGCAGTTCTTC. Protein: CASSLAGRGEQFF.

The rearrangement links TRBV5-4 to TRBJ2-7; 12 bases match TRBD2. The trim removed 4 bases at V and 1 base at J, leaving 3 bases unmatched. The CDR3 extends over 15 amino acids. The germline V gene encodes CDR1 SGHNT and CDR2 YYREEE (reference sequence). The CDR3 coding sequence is TGTGCCAGCAGCCCTGGACTAGCGGGATCCTACGAGCAGTACTTC. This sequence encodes CASSPGLAGSYEQYF.

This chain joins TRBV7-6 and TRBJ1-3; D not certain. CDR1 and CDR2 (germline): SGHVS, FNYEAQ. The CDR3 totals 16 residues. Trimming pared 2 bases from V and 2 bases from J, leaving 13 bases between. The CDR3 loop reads CASSLRIAGTGNTIYF. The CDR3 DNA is TGTGCCAGCAGCTTACGTATAGCGGGAACTGGAAACACCATATATTTT.

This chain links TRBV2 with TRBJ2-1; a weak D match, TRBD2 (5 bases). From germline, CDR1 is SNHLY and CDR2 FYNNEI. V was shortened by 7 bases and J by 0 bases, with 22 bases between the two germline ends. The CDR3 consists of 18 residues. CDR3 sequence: CASTIISGSISSYNEQFF. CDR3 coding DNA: TGTGCCAGCACCATCATTTCGGGGTCTATAAGCTCCTACAATGAGCAGTTCTTC.

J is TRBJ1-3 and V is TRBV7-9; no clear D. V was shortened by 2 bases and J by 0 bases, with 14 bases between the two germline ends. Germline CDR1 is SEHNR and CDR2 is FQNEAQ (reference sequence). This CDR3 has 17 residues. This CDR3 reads CASSLQSGRTSGNTIYF. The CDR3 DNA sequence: TGTGCCAGCAGCTTACAGAGCGGGCGGACCTCTGGAAACACCATATATTTT. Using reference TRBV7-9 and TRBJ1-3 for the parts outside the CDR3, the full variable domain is DTGVSQNPRHKITKRGQNVTFRCDPISEHNRLYWYRQTLGQGPEFLTYFQNEAQLEKSRLLSDRFSAERPKGSFSTLEIQRTEQGDSAMYLCASSLQSGRTSGNTIYFGEGSWLTVV.

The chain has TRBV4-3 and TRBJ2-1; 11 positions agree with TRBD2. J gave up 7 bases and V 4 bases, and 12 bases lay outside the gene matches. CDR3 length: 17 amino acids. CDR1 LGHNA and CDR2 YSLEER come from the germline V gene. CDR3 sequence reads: CASSRDVSGRVGNEQFF. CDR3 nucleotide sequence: TGCGCCAGCAGCCGCGATGTTAGCGGGAGGGTCGGAAATGAGCAGTTCTTC.